This T cell receptor beta chain originates from a study of T-cell reconstitution after alpha-beta-depleted transplantation in children. As it was prepared, the TCRbeta library received unique molecular identifiers. TCRdb re-analysed the PCR reads in MiXCR, keeping a single row per CDR3 protein. This table holds approximately 400,000 distinct CDR3 sequences, roughly a tenth found once. This TCR came from a human donor who donated a stem cell graft to a child with acute myeloid leukemia. Source: PBMCs from the stem cell graft donor, taken from the stem cell graft.

Written as DNA, the CDR3 is TGCGCCAGCAGCCCGGGACAGGGAAGATGGACCCAGTACTTC. It translates to CASSPGQGRWTQYF. The chain combines TRBV5-1 with TRBJ2-5, with TRBD1 identical over 9 bases. Germline V gene sequence: CDR1 SGHRS, CDR2 YFSETQ. This CDR3 is 14 amino acids long. The V segment lost 4 bases and the J segment 7 bases; nucleotides outside the gene matches: 8.